The 32 T cell receptor beta chains given below trace back to one sample, sequenced in a study of T cells after yellow fever vaccination (dated by TCRdb to the late 2010s). What the treatment or condition label conveys for this sample: live attenuated yellow fever vaccine strain. The protocol used for the library was 5' RACE. The sample was run on an Illumina NovaSeq 6000. In-frame beta chains were kept once TCRdb had trimmed the public reads at Q25 with fastp and called clones with MiXCR. Identical CDR3 protein sequences are pooled into one entry, listed with their most common genes and DNA. The sample has 200,000 to 250,000 distinct CDR3 sequences on record, around 3.1% of them singletons. The ten largest make up roughly 3.2% of the sample. The material was CD4+ T cells sorted from PBMCs, obtained 10 days after the yellow fever booster vaccination. The receptors shown here come from a man in his late teens or twenties who received the YFV17D yellow fever vaccine.

This clonotype appeared many times. As DNA, the CDR3 is TGTGCCAGCAGCTTAGTTGCCGGGGGGGGAGATACGCAGTATTTT. Translated: CASSLVAGGGDTQYF. The V and J genes are TRBV7-2 and TRBJ2-3, with 8 bases identical to TRBD2. Germline V CDR1 and CDR2: SGHTA, FQGNSA. This CDR3 spans 15 amino acids. Germline trimming cut 1 base from V and 5 bases from J; bases unmatched to any gene: 5.

This clonotype has just a few counts. The rearrangement uses TRBV6-5 and TRBJ1-1; D not resolved. Germline V lookup: CDR1 MNHEY, CDR2 SVGAGI. CDR3 length: 13 residues. Trimming removed 3 bases at V and 1 base at J, with 6 bases between. The CDR3 DNA reads TGTGCCAGCAGTTATACGAGGAACACTGAAGCTTTCTTT. Residues: CASSYTRNTEAFF.

The table lists this clonotype with many counts. V gene TRBV19 combines with J gene TRBJ2-1; 10 bases are a match to TRBD2. This CDR3 has 15 amino acids. Trimming removed 4 bases from V and 7 bases from J; junction bases left unmatched: 7. The germline V gene has CDR1 LNHDA and CDR2 SQIVND (reference sequence). The CDR3 region is CASSNERGGRNEQFF. The CDR3 DNA reads TGTGCCAGTAGTAATGAGCGGGGGGGCCGGAATGAGCAGTTCTTC.

This clonotype has at least ten counts. The chain links TRBV6-1 to TRBJ2-3, with D perhaps assigned TRBD1 or TRBD2 (6 bases each). The V end was cut by 2 bases, the J end by 0 bases, with 9 bases between. Per the germline V gene, CDR1 is MNHNS and CDR2 is SASEGT. The CDR3 totals 15 residues. The CDR3 DNA follows: TGTGCCAGCAGTGAACAGGGGACTAGCACAGATACGCAGTATTTT. Translation: CASSEQGTSTDTQYF.

The table lists this clonotype with a few counts. The rearrangement joins TRBV20-1 to TRBJ1-2; D call uncertain. V lost 2 bases, J lost 8 bases, and 12 bases lay in between. The CDR3 spans 12 residues. Germline V gene data show CDR1 as DFQATT and CDR2 as SNEGSKA (reference sequence). The CDR3 sequence: CSARSPREGYTF. As DNA, the CDR3 is TGCAGTGCTAGATCTCCCCGGGAGGGCTACACCTTC.

The sample holds many counts of this clonotype. The chain employs TRBV5-4 and TRBJ2-1, with 10 bases that match TRBD1. The germline gives CDR1 SGHNT, CDR2 YYREEE (reference sequence). Trimming took 2 bases from V and 7 from J; bases not matched to a gene: 6. CDR3 size: 15 residues. CDR3 in DNA: TGTGCCAGCAGCTTTGACAGGGGGCGTCATAATGAGCAGTTCTTC. It is translated as CASSFDRGRHNEQFF.

The rearrangement uses TRBV5-5 and TRBJ2-7; D gene ambiguous. In germline, CDR1 is SGHKS, CDR2 YYEKEE (reference sequence). The CDR3 spans 14 residues. V shed 0 bases and J shed 0 bases, with 7 bases lying between them. The CDR3 DNA reads as TGTGCCAGCAGCTTGGGTTCGAGCTCCTACGAGCAGTACTTC. As protein: CASSLGSSSYEQYF.

This clonotype was counted at least ten times. This sequence joins TRBV4-2 and TRBJ2-5; 11 bases map to TRBD2. Germline-derived CDR1 and CDR2 are LGHNA and YNFKEQ. The CDR3 is 15 residues long. With V trimmed by 3 bases and J by 1 base, 1 base remained unmatched. CDR3: CASSQGTSGQETQYF. In DNA, the CDR3 is TGTGCCAGCAGCCAGGGGACTAGCGGCCAAGAGACCCAGTACTTC.

This clonotype was observed a handful of times. The chain carries TRBV20-1 and TRBJ2-5, with 12 bases fitting TRBD2. The germline V gene has CDR1 DFQATT and CDR2 SNEGSKA (reference sequence). The CDR3 sequence is 16 residues long. The ends lost 2 bases at V and 5 bases at J; junction bases unmatched: 9. The CDR3 region has the DNA TGCAGTGCTAGACCTAGACTAGCGGGGGATTCCGAGACCCAGTACTTC. As protein: CSARPRLAGDSETQYF.

This clonotype was detected ten times or more. J is TRBJ2-7 and V is TRBV7-2, with D perhaps TRBD1 (5 bases). Trimming took 1 base from V and 4 from J, leaving 11 bases between them. The CDR3 covers 14 residues. Germline CDR1 reads SGHTA; CDR2 reads FQGNSA. Here the CDR3 reads CASSLVAGIYEQYF. In nucleotides, the CDR3 is TGTGCCAGCAGCTTAGTGGCAGGGATATACGAGCAGTACTTC.

The chain joins TRBV4-1 to TRBJ1-2, with a tentative D call TRBD1 (5 bases). Germline loops: CDR1 MGHRA, CDR2 YSYEKL. The V and J ends lost 1 base and 4 bases respectively, with 13 bases between them. The CDR3 runs to 15 residues. The CDR3 coding sequence is TGCGCCAGCAGCCAAGCGGGAAAGGGGAGCTATGGCTACACCTTC. It specifies CASSQAGKGSYGYTF.

This clonotype appeared many times. The chain carries TRBV6-2 or TRBV6-3 and TRBJ2-3, with unresolved D. V gave up 2 bases and J gave up 4 bases, with 1 base separating them. The germline CDR1 and CDR2 sequences are MNHEY and SVGEGT. This CDR3 has 11 amino acids. The chain's CDR3 is CASSYPDTQYF. The DNA for the CDR3 is TGTGCCAGCAGTTACCCAGATACGCAGTATTTT.

At least ten counts were recorded for this clonotype. This chain links TRBV7-2 with TRBJ2-5; 10 nucleotides agree with TRBD1. V was clipped by 4 bases and J by 12 bases; unmatched bases: 11. This CDR3 region has 14 residues. Germline V gene data show CDR1 as SGHTA and CDR2 as FQGNSA. The CDR3 loop reads CASSSTGQGSFEYF. Here the CDR3 DNA reads TGTGCCAGCAGCTCCACGGGACAGGGGTCGTTTGAGTACTTC. Combining the CDR3 with reference TRBV7-2 and TRBJ2-5 gives the whole variable domain GAGVSQSPSNKVTEKGKDVELRCDPISGHTALYWYRQSLGQGLEFLIYFQGNSAPDKSGLPSDRFSAERTGGSVSTLTIQRTQQEDSAVYLCASSSTGQGSFEYFGPGTRLLVL.

This clonotype was counted ten times or more. Here the CDR3 DNA reads TGTGCCAGCAGCCCGGACAGGGAAGAGACCCAGTACTTC. It yields the protein CASSPDREETQYF. The chain carries TRBV6-2 or TRBV6-3 and TRBJ2-5; TRBD1 aligns across 8 bases. Germline V lookup: CDR1 MNHEY, CDR2 SVGEGT. V lost 6 bases to trimming and J lost 3 bases; unmatched junction nucleotides: 3. The CDR3 extends over 13 amino acids.

Only a few counts were recorded for this clonotype. V and J are TRBV21-1 and TRBJ2-3; the table's D call, TRBD1, has no DNA check behind it. TRBV21-1 is designated a pseudogene. The CDR3 loop spans 15 amino acids. The CDR3: CASSKSGDLTDTQYF. In nucleotides, the CDR3 is TGTGCCAGCAGCAAATCCGGGGACCTCACAGATACGCAGTATTTT.

This clonotype was observed a few times. V gene TRBV5-1 combines with J gene TRBJ2-3; D remains unclear. The CDR3 is made up of 14 amino acids. The V and J ends lost 5 bases and 2 bases respectively, with 12 bases between them. CDR1 SGHRS and CDR2 YFSETQ come from the germline V gene. In DNA form, the CDR3 reads TGCGCCAGCAGTCTCAGCCCACCCACAGATACGCAGTATTTT. Translation gives CASSLSPPTDTQYF.

This clonotype was recorded a few times. The CDR3 bases are TGTGCCAGCAGCTCACCAGGGGGGAATCAGCCCCAGCATTTT. Translated: CASSSPGGNQPQHF. The rearrangement links TRBV5-6 to TRBJ1-5; 7 bases fit TRBD1. The CDR3 extends over 14 amino acids. The ends lost 3 bases at V and 4 bases at J; junction bases unmatched: 4. Germline V gives CDR1 SGHDT, CDR2 YYEEEE.

The V gene is TRBV5-4, the J gene TRBJ2-5; D is ambiguous. In germline, CDR1 is SGHNT, CDR2 YYREEE (reference sequence). Trimming removed 10 bases at V and 1 base at J, with 5 bases between. CDR3 length: 10 residues. In DNA, the CDR3 is TGTGCCGCAGGCCAAGAGACCCAGTACTTC. This sequence encodes CAAGQETQYF.

This clonotype was seen ten or more times. V usage is TRBV5-1 and J usage is TRBJ1-5, with 7 bases identical to TRBD1. V gave up 2 bases and J gave up 5 bases; unmatched junction bases: 7. Germline V lookup: CDR1 SGHRS, CDR2 YFSETQ. The CDR3 covers 15 residues. CDR3 sequence reads: CASSFGGGRDQPQHF. The CDR3 DNA reads TGCGCCAGCAGCTTTGGAGGGGGCAGAGATCAGCCCCAGCATTTT.

This clonotype was picked up a small number of times. V and J are TRBV5-1 and TRBJ2-7, with 8 bases identical to TRBD2. Germline V gene lookup returns CDR1 SGHRS and CDR2 YFSETQ. Trimming took 4 bases from V and 0 from J; bases not matched to a gene: 6. The CDR3 length is 15 residues. The CDR3 protein is CASSLHGGGSYEQYF. CDR3 DNA: TGCGCCAGCAGCCTTCACGGGGGGGGCTCCTACGAGCAGTACTTC.

This clonotype showed up just a few times. This chain connects TRBV2 to TRBJ1-2, with D tentatively TRBD1 (5 bases). V was trimmed by 3 bases and J by 8 bases, leaving 10 bases between them. The CDR3 sequence is 12 residues long. In germline, CDR1 is SNHLY, CDR2 FYNNEI. CDR3 protein: CASSDRDGGYTF. CDR3 sequence (DNA): TGTGCCAGCAGTGACAGGGACGGCGGCTACACCTTC.

V is TRBV5-1 and J is TRBJ2-3; 8 bases are shared with TRBD2. The V segment lost 0 bases and the J segment 5 bases; nucleotides outside the gene matches: 8. This CDR3 has 16 residues. Germline V gene data show CDR1 as SGHRS and CDR2 as YFSETQ. The CDR3 DNA reads as TGCGCCAGCAGCTTGGAATACGGGGGGGCAGGAGATACGCAGTATTTT. It yields the protein CASSLEYGGAGDTQYF.

This clonotype was recorded many times. This rearrangement joins TRBV4-3 to TRBJ2-1, with D possibly matching TRBD2 (6 bases). Looked up from germline, CDR1 is LGHNA and CDR2 is YSLEER. This CDR3 contains 17 residues. The V end lost 1 base, the J end lost 0 bases, and 13 bases lay between the germline ends. For the CDR3, the DNA is TGCGCCAGCAGCCAAGTTTTCGGGACTCCCTCCTACAATGAGCAGTTCTTC. Translated: CASSQVFGTPSYNEQFF.

This clonotype was picked up many times. The rearrangement uses TRBV5-1 and TRBJ2-2; D is perhaps TRBD1 (5 bases). Germline V gene sequence: CDR1 SGHRS, CDR2 YFSETQ. The CDR3 extends over 15 amino acids. V was shortened by 0 bases and J by 2 bases, with 8 bases between the two germline ends. Here the CDR3 DNA reads TGCGCCAGCAGCTTGGCCAGGGCAAACACCGGGGAGCTGTTTTTT. It specifies CASSLARANTGELFF.

The chain employs TRBV20-1 and TRBJ2-5; no definite D call. V lost 3 bases and J lost 1, with 3 bases in between. Germline V CDR1 and CDR2: DFQATT, SNEGSKA (reference sequence). The CDR3 has 11 amino acids. As DNA, the CDR3 is TGCAGTGCTAGTTCCCAAGAGACCCAGTACTTC. Protein sequence: CSASSQETQYF.

This clonotype was counted at least ten times. This chain connects TRBV28 to TRBJ2-7; a weak D match, TRBD1 (6 bases). V lost 6 bases and J 5 bases, leaving 20 bases between the germline ends. The CDR3 loop spans 15 amino acids. Germline V gene lookup returns CDR1 MDHEN and CDR2 SYDVKM. The CDR3 protein is CASSSPGTGTDEQYV. The CDR3 nucleotides read TGTGCCAGCAGCTCCCCCGGCACAGGGACCGACGAGCAGTACGTC.

This clonotype was recorded many times. This chain links TRBV5-6 with TRBJ1-1, with D maybe TRBD1 (6 bases). The germline gives CDR1 SGHDT, CDR2 YYEEEE. V gave up 3 bases and J gave up 3 bases, with 15 bases separating them. This CDR3 has 15 residues. Written as DNA, the CDR3 is TGTGCCAGCAGCTGGGGGGGCAACTCCTACACTGAAGCTTTCTTT. It specifies CASSWGGNSYTEAFF. Filled out from reference TRBV5-6 and TRBJ1-1, the complete variable domain reads DAGVTQSPTHLIKTRGQQVTLRCSPKSGHDTVSWYQQALGQGPQFIFQYYEEEERQRGNFPDRFSGHQFPNYSSELNVNALLLGDSALYLCASSWGGNSYTEAFFGQGTRLTVV.

This clonotype was observed a handful of times. The chain links TRBV20-1 to TRBJ2-5, with D perhaps matching TRBD1 or TRBD2 (5 bases each). The V end was cut by 3 bases, the J end by 5 bases, with 10 bases between. Looked up from germline, CDR1 is DFQATT and CDR2 is SNEGSKA (reference sequence). The CDR3 extends over 12 amino acids. The CDR3 region has the DNA TGCAGTGCTAGGGGGACGGGGGAGACCCAGTACTTC. Translated: CSARGTGETQYF.

This clonotype turned up a few times. The chain joins TRBV12-3 or TRBV12-4 to TRBJ1-2, with D perhaps TRBD1 (5 bases). V dropped 3 bases and J dropped 2 bases, with 10 bases sitting between them. CDR3 size: 14 residues. Written as DNA, the CDR3 is TGTGCCAGCAGTTTCTGGGACCTAAACTATGGCTACACCTTC. Translation gives CASSFWDLNYGYTF.

This clonotype occurred a few times. The rearrangement uses TRBV7-2 and TRBJ1-2, with D unresolved. V lost 5 bases, J lost 9 bases, and 13 bases lay in between. This CDR3 region has 12 residues. Germline CDR1 SGHTA, CDR2 FQGNSA. The CDR3, as DNA: TGTGCCAGCAGCCCCGGGAGGGAGCGCTACACCTTC. Its protein product is CASSPGRERYTF.

This clonotype has only a few counts. This chain connects TRBV28 to TRBJ1-2; D remains unclear. Looked up from germline, CDR1 is MDHEN and CDR2 is SYDVKM. The CDR3 length is 14 residues. V shed 4 bases and J shed 7 bases, with 16 bases lying between them. The CDR3 spells CASSYAVRRGGYTF. Written as DNA, the CDR3 is TGTGCCAGCAGTTACGCAGTGCGGCGAGGTGGCTACACCTTC.

In its sample, this clonotype was seen many times. V usage is TRBV29-1 and J usage is TRBJ1-2; D is unresolved. Trimming stripped 2 bases from V and 5 bases from J, with 18 bases between. Germline V gene sequence: CDR1 SQVTM, CDR2 ANQGSEA. This CDR3 contains 15 residues. CDR3 residues: CSVESLRAGLYGYTF. CDR3 sequence (DNA): TGCAGCGTTGAATCTCTCCGCGCGGGTCTGTATGGCTACACCTTC.